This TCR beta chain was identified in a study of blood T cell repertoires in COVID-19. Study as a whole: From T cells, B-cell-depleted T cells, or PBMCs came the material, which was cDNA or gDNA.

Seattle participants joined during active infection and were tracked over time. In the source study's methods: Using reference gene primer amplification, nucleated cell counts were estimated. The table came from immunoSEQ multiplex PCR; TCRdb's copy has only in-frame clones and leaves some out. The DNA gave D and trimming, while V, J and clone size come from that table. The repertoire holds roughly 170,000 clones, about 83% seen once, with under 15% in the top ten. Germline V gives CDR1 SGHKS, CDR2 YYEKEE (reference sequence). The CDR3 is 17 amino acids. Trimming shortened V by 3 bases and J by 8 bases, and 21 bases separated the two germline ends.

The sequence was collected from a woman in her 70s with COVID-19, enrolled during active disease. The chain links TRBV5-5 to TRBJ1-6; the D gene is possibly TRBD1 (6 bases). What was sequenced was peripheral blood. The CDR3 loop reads CASSSSVSGTLDSPLHF. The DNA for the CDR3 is TGTGCCAGCAGCTCCTCCGTATCCGGGACACTGGATTCACCCCTCCACTTT.